These 26 T cell receptor beta chains were all obtained from the same sample, sequenced in a study of beta chain features in type 1 diabetes. Expressed TCRB transcripts got sequenced, as all isolated RNA was reverse transcribed. Measured with immunoSEQ multiplex PCR; TCRdb has only the in-frame clones, and not every one. The sample shows about 900,000 clones, 15% to 20% of them seen only once. Sequenced material: naive CD4+ T cells from blood. These receptors all come from a woman aged 18-29 years in good health.

V gene TRBV7-8 combines with J gene TRBJ1-5; D remains ambiguous. CDR3 length: 17 residues. Germline lookup yields CDR1 SGHVS and CDR2 FQNEAQ. V lost 0 bases, J lost 0 bases, and 12 bases lay in between. CDR3 in amino acids: CASSLAWTAHSNQPQHF. CDR3 coding DNA: TGTGCCAGCAGCTTAGCGTGGACCGCTCATAGCAATCAGCCCCAGCATTTT.

This clone was observed a few times. The chain joins TRBV27 to TRBJ2-3, with 7 nucleotides matching TRBD1. The CDR3 consists of 17 residues. Per germline, CDR1 MNHEY and CDR2 SMNVEV (reference sequence). V trimming: 5 bases; J trimming: 0 bases; junction bases outside the gene matches: 11. CDR3 protein: CASSPNRQGPSTDTQYF. The CDR3 DNA reads TGTGCCAGCAGTCCCAACCGACAGGGACCTAGCACAGATACGCAGTATTTT.

The V gene is TRBV19, the J gene TRBJ2-1, with 8 bases aligning to TRBD2. The germline V gene encodes CDR1 LNHDA and CDR2 SQIVND (reference sequence). The CDR3 runs 16 residues. V trimming: 3 bases; J trimming: 8 bases; junction bases outside the gene matches: 12. The CDR3 region is CASSMGGISGIYEQFF. In DNA, the CDR3 is TGTGCCAGTAGTATGGGGGGGATTAGCGGGATTTATGAGCAGTTCTTC.

V usage is TRBV7-2 and J usage is TRBJ1-1; D might be TRBD1 (6 bases). Germline lookup yields CDR1 SGHTA and CDR2 FQGNSA. Trimming took off 3 bases at V and 0 bases at J, with 11 bases between the two ends. The CDR3 runs 15 residues. The CDR3 DNA sequence: TGTGCCAGCAGCTTGGACAGCGCCATGAACACTGAAGCTTTCTTT. Encoded protein: CASSLDSAMNTEAFF.

J is TRBJ1-1 and V is TRBV28; unclear D gene. The CDR3 is 12 residues long. V lost 5 bases and J 0 bases, leaving 4 bases between the germline ends. Germline V gene lookup returns CDR1 MDHEN and CDR2 SYDVKM. The CDR3 bases are TGTGCCAGCAGTATGCTGAACACTGAAGCTTTCTTT. The encoded protein is CASSMLNTEAFF.

The genes are TRBV20-1 and TRBJ2-1; D call uncertain. Deletions cut 1 base from V and 13 bases from J, with 11 bases between. Looked up from germline, CDR1 is DFQATT and CDR2 is SNEGSKA (reference sequence). The CDR3 is 11 amino acids. The CDR3 region has the DNA TGCAGTGCTAGAGTTCCACCTCAACAGTTCTTC. Protein product: CSARVPPQQFF.

The chain links TRBV13 to TRBJ1-1; possibly TRBD1 for D (5 bases). This CDR3 has 13 residues. Germline CDR1 PRHDT, CDR2 FYEKMQ (reference sequence). The germline V and J ends were trimmed by 1 base and 11 bases, with 14 bases remaining between them. CDR3 sequence: CASSLVGRVWAFF. In DNA, the CDR3 is TGTGCCAGCAGCTTAGTTGGCAGGGTATGGGCTTTCTTT.

This clone was detected a few times. This rearrangement joins TRBV7-2 to TRBJ2-1; 8 nucleotides match TRBD1. CDR3 length: 13 residues. From germline, CDR1 is SGHTA and CDR2 FQGNSA. Germline trimming cut 2 bases from V and 8 bases from J; bases unmatched to any gene: 2. This CDR3 reads CASSLQGADEQFF. The CDR3 bases are TGTGCCAGCAGCTTACAGGGGGCGGATGAGCAGTTCTTC.

The chain has TRBV19 and TRBJ2-4, with TRBD1 matching 10 bases. Losses at the gene ends were 5 bases for V and 3 bases for J; bases not matched to a gene: 1. Germline assignment: CDR1 LNHDA and CDR2 SQIVND (reference sequence). There are 14 residues in the CDR3. CDR3 DNA: TGTGCCAGTAGTGGACAGGGGGTCAAAAACATTCAGTACTTC. Translating it yields CASSGQGVKNIQYF.

This clone showed up just a few times. This sequence joins TRBV10-3 and TRBJ2-2; no firm D call. The CDR3 is made up of 13 amino acids. The germline CDR1 and CDR2 sequences are ENHRY and SYGVKD. V was clipped by 10 bases and J by 7 bases, with 16 bases between them. The CDR3 loop is CASMVRQRGELFF. CDR3 DNA: TGTGCCAGCATGGTCAGGCAGCGCGGGGAGCTGTTTTTT.

This chain joins TRBV28 and TRBJ1-2; D is ambiguous. Germline V gene lookup returns CDR1 MDHEN and CDR2 SYDVKM. The CDR3 runs 12 residues. The V end was cut by 2 bases, the J end by 6 bases, with 7 bases between. The CDR3, as DNA: TGTGCCAGCAGTTTACAGATAAATGGCTACACCTTC. Its protein is CASSLQINGYTF.

The rearrangement links TRBV7-9 to TRBJ2-1; 15 positions agree with TRBD2. The germline CDR1 and CDR2 sequences are SEHNR and FQNEAQ (reference sequence). The ends lost 3 bases at V and 3 bases at J; junction bases unmatched: 6. The CDR3 length is 18 residues. CDR3 bases: TGTGCCAGCAGCTTGGGACTAGCGGGAGGCATAGGCTACAATGAGCAGTTCTTC. Translated, it gives CASSLGLAGGIGYNEQFF. Based on the CDR3 plus reference TRBV7-9 and TRBJ2-1, the full variable domain is DTGVSQNPRHKITKRGQNVTFRCDPISEHNRLYWYRQTLGQGPEFLTYFQNEAQLEKSRLLSDRFSAERPKGSFSTLEIQRTEQGDSAMYLCASSLGLAGGIGYNEQFFGPGTRLTVL.

This clone was detected a few times. The gene calls are TRBV18 and TRBJ2-7, with 9 bases matching TRBD2. CDR3 length: 16 residues. J was trimmed by 5 bases and V by 0 bases; bases with no gene match: 8. The V gene's germline CDR1 is KGHSH and CDR2 LQKENI. The CDR3 spells CASSPPWNLAGHEQYF. DNA for the CDR3: TGTGCCAGCTCACCACCGTGGAATCTAGCGGGACACGAGCAGTACTTC.

As for this clone: This sample includes further DNA sequences coding for the same CDR3. V usage is TRBV27 and J usage is TRBJ2-6, with 9 bases aligning to TRBD1. The CDR3 consists of 16 residues. V gave up 8 bases and J gave up 1 base; unmatched junction bases: 6. Germline values: CDR1 MNHEY, CDR2 SMNVEV (reference sequence). CDR3 sequence reads: CASAWTGVSGANVLTF. In DNA form, the CDR3 reads TGTGCCAGCGCTTGGACAGGGGTATCTGGGGCCAACGTCCTGACTTTC.

The chain is built from TRBV7-9 and TRBJ2-1; D unclear. CDR1 is SEHNR, CDR2 FQNEAQ, per germline (reference sequence). Trimming left V 5 bases short and J 10 bases short, with 9 bases between. The CDR3 runs to 11 residues. CDR3: CASSPVSEQFF. CDR3 coding DNA: TGTGCCAGCAGCCCTGTGTCGGAGCAGTTCTTC.

This clone was counted a few times. This sequence joins TRBV4-2 and TRBJ1-3; D gene ambiguous. Germline CDR1 is LGHNA and CDR2 is YNFKEQ. V shed 1 base and J shed 1 base, with 5 bases lying between them. CDR3 length: 14 residues. DNA of the CDR3: TGTGCCAGCAGCCAAGGGGCTTCTGGAAACACCATATATTTT. It specifies CASSQGASGNTIYF.

This clone was seen a handful of times. The DNA for the CDR3 is TGTGCCAGCAGCCATCAAAACCGCCAAGAGACCCAGTACTTC. It specifies CASSHQNRQETQYF. The genes are TRBV11-3 and TRBJ2-5; D is unresolved. Germline V gene sequence: CDR1 SGHNT, CDR2 YENEEA. Trimming removed 5 bases from V and 1 base from J, with 11 bases in between. CDR3 length equals 14 residues.

The CDR3 DNA follows: TGCGCCAGCAGCCTCTCCGGGACTAGCGAGCAGTACTTC. Translated, it gives CASSLSGTSEQYF. The V gene is TRBV4-3, the J gene TRBJ2-7, with 8 bases matching TRBD2. Trimming removed 4 bases from V and 6 bases from J; junction bases left unmatched: 5. Germline CDR1 LGHNA, CDR2 YSLEER. The CDR3 has 13 residues.

The rearrangement joins TRBV6-6 to TRBJ2-1; D is ambiguous. Germline V gene lookup returns CDR1 MNHNY and CDR2 SVGAGI (reference sequence). V lost 3 bases to trimming and J lost 15 bases, with 15 bases between them. The CDR3 spans 12 residues. DNA of the CDR3: TGTGCCAGCAGTTATACCTCATCGGATGCGTTCTTC. It specifies CASSYTSSDAFF.

The gene calls are TRBV18 and TRBJ2-7; 8 nucleotides line up with TRBD1. CDR1 KGHSH and CDR2 LQKENI come from the germline V gene. This CDR3 has 14 amino acids. The junction had 9 bases not matched to a gene; V was cut back by 6 bases and J by 5 bases. CDR3 residues: CASSPYRGTDEQYF. As DNA, the CDR3 is TGTGCCAGCTCCCCCTACAGGGGGACCGACGAGCAGTACTTC.

V gene TRBV5-4 combines with J gene TRBJ2-1, with D maybe TRBD1 (6 bases). The CDR3 length is 16 residues. The V gene lost 3 bases and the J gene lost 7 bases, with 20 bases spanning the gap. The germline gives CDR1 SGHNT, CDR2 YYREEE (reference sequence). The CDR3 sequence: CASSSTTQTGRNEQFF. The CDR3 DNA reads as TGTGCCAGCAGCTCGACAACCCAAACAGGGAGAAATGAGCAGTTCTTC.

Only a few counts were recorded for this clone. This rearrangement joins TRBV7-9 to TRBJ2-2; 7 bases fit TRBD2. Germline CDR1 reads SEHNR; CDR2 reads FQNEAQ (reference sequence). Trimming cost V 5 bases and J 7 bases; bases outside gene matches: 1. This CDR3 region has 12 residues. The CDR3 loop reads CASSQRDGELFF. The CDR3 DNA reads TGTGCCAGCAGCCAGCGGGACGGGGAGCTGTTTTTT.

The V call is TRBV7-9, the J call TRBJ2-2; tentative D call: TRBD1 (6 bases). Germline CDR1 is SEHNR and CDR2 is FQNEAQ (reference sequence). The CDR3 contains 16 residues. Deletions cut 2 bases from V and 0 bases from J, with 10 bases between. In DNA form, the CDR3 reads TGTGCCAGCAGCTTAAATCAGGGGACGAACACCGGGGAGCTGTTTTTT. Its protein is CASSLNQGTNTGELFF. Full variable domain (rest looked up from reference TRBV7-9 and TRBJ2-2): DTGVSQNPRHKITKRGQNVTFRCDPISEHNRLYWYRQTLGQGPEFLTYFQNEAQLEKSRLLSDRFSAERPKGSFSTLEIQRTEQGDSAMYLCASSLNQGTNTGELFFGEGSRLTVL.

J is TRBJ2-7 and V is TRBV19; unclear D gene. Trimming shortened V by 5 bases and J by 6 bases, and 14 bases separated the two germline ends. Germline V gene data show CDR1 as LNHDA and CDR2 as SQIVND (reference sequence). There are 13 residues in the CDR3. Here the CDR3 DNA reads TGTGCCAGTAGTTCCCGGGCCGATGGCGAGCAGTACTTC. This gives the protein CASSSRADGEQYF.

The chain joins TRBV5-1 to TRBJ2-6; D unclear. The CDR3 totals 16 residues. Germline V gives CDR1 SGHRS, CDR2 YFSETQ. V lost 0 bases, J lost 2 bases, and 9 bases lay in between. In nucleotides, the CDR3 is TGCGCCAGCAGCTTGGTCCCCTGGCCTGGGGCCAACGTCCTGACTTTC. Its protein is CASSLVPWPGANVLTF.

In this sample, this clone turned up once. The rearrangement uses TRBV11-2 and TRBJ2-7, with TRBD2 matching over 11 bases. Germline lookup yields CDR1 SGHAT and CDR2 FQNNGV. Trimming removed 0 bases from V and 5 bases from J; junction bases left unmatched: 3. The CDR3 is made up of 15 amino acids. This CDR3 is CASSLELAGENEQYF. CDR3 DNA sequence: TGTGCCAGCAGCTTAGAACTAGCGGGAGAGAACGAGCAGTACTTC.